Below, 7 T cell receptor beta chains from the same sample are listed, as sequenced in a study of T-cell reconstitution after alpha-beta-depleted transplantation in children. Unique molecular identifiers were used in preparing the TCRbeta library. From the PCR reads, TCRdb called clonotypes with MiXCR, one entry per CDR3 protein. The profile shows over 150,000 distinct CDR3 sequences, more than 12% of them singletons. The sequences come from PBMCs from the stem cell graft donor, collected from the stem cell graft. The receptors were gathered from a human donor who donated a stem cell graft to a child with acute lymphoblastic leukemia.

This chain uses TRBV3-1 with TRBJ2-2; D possibly corresponds to TRBD2 (7 bases). The CDR3 consists of 17 residues. The V end was cut by 4 bases, the J end by 0 bases, with 15 bases between. Germline V lookup: CDR1 LGHDT, CDR2 YNNKEL (reference sequence). The CDR3 is CASSPPGGAANTGELFF. The DNA for the CDR3 is TGTGCCAGCAGCCCCCCTGGGGGGGCCGCGAACACCGGGGAGCTGTTTTTT.

Ten or more counts support this clonotype. The chain recombines TRBV7-9 with TRBJ2-5, with TRBD1 matching over 11 bases. J was trimmed by 7 bases and V by 6 bases; bases with no gene match: 4. CDR1 and CDR2 from the germline V gene are SEHNR and FQNEAQ (reference sequence). The CDR3 is made up of 13 amino acids. CDR3 loop: CASSLGTGGTQYF. In nucleotides, the CDR3 is TGTGCCAGCAGTCTCGGGACAGGGGGGACCCAGTACTTC. Full variable domain (remainder filled in from reference TRBV7-9 and TRBJ2-5): DTGVSQNPRHKITKRGQNVTFRCDPISEHNRLYWYRQTLGQGPEFLTYFQNEAQLEKSRLLSDRFSAERPKGSFSTLEIQRTEQGDSAMYLCASSLGTGGTQYFGPGTRLLVL.

Many counts were recorded for this clonotype. J is TRBJ2-1 and V is TRBV20-1; no firm D call. V was pared by 3 bases and J by 8 bases, with 17 bases between. This CDR3 is built from 14 residues. The germline V gene encodes CDR1 DFQATT and CDR2 SNEGSKA (reference sequence). The CDR3 loop reads CSASRGRRDDEQFF. For the CDR3, the DNA is TGCAGTGCTAGCCGCGGCCGCCGAGACGATGAGCAGTTCTTC.

This clonotype was recorded many times. The V gene is TRBV18, the J gene TRBJ1-2; TRBD1 aligns across 7 bases. V gave up 1 base and J gave up 3 bases; unmatched junction bases: 5. CDR1 and CDR2 (germline): KGHSH, LQKENI. The CDR3 loop spans 15 amino acids. This chain's CDR3 is CASSPRSTGDYGYTF. In DNA, the CDR3 is TGTGCCAGCTCACCACGCAGCACAGGGGACTATGGCTACACCTTC.

Many counts were recorded for this clonotype. V gene TRBV12-3 or TRBV12-4 combines with J gene TRBJ2-7, with 10 bases identical to TRBD1. V shed 4 bases, J shed 1 base, and the junction held 1 base outside the gene matches. This CDR3 comprises 14 residues. The CDR3 region is CASSWDRGSYEQYF. CDR3 DNA: TGTGCCAGCAGTTGGGACAGGGGATCCTACGAGCAGTACTTC.

The chain has TRBV30 and TRBJ2-5; no definite D call. This CDR3 is built from 12 residues. Germline V lookup: CDR1 GTSNPN, CDR2 SVGIG (reference sequence). V lost 1 base and J lost 7, with 10 bases in between. Here the CDR3 DNA reads TGTGCCTGGAGTGCCCCCGGTCGGACCCAGTACTTC. Residues: CAWSAPGRTQYF.

This clonotype appeared many times. The chain joins TRBV5-5 to TRBJ1-4, with D hard to call. Per germline, CDR1 SGHKS and CDR2 YYEKEE (reference sequence). V shed 4 bases and J shed 4 bases, with 11 bases lying between them. The CDR3 runs 14 residues. CDR3 amino acids: CASSLRTVNEKLFF. For the CDR3, the DNA is TGTGCCAGCAGCCTGCGGACGGTTAATGAAAAACTGTTTTTT.